This T cell receptor (beta chain) stems from a study of blood T cells in healthy people across ages. Germline assignment: CDR1 SGHVS and CDR2 FQNEAQ. V was trimmed by 6 bases and J by 0 bases, leaving 12 bases between them. The CDR3 covers 15 residues. Next came a second PCR, run for about 7 to 12 cycles, which used a sample-barcoded 5' primer along with a J-beta primer mix. TCRdb itself ran the 5' RACE reads through MiXCR, one entry per CDR3 protein. The top ten clones hold around 9.2% of a sample with some 760,000 distinct CDR3 sequences, 20% to 25% of them seen once. Separately, the same data were catalogued under a study of T cells of mothers and their children.

The chain links TRBV7-8 to TRBJ2-1; D possibly corresponds to TRBD2 (6 bases). This TCR was sampled from a boy aged 10-17 years in good health. Material for sequencing was blood. CDR3 sequence: CASSGLGGSYNEQFF. In DNA, the CDR3 is TGTGCCAGCAGTGGCCTCGGGGGCTCCTACAATGAGCAGTTCTTC.